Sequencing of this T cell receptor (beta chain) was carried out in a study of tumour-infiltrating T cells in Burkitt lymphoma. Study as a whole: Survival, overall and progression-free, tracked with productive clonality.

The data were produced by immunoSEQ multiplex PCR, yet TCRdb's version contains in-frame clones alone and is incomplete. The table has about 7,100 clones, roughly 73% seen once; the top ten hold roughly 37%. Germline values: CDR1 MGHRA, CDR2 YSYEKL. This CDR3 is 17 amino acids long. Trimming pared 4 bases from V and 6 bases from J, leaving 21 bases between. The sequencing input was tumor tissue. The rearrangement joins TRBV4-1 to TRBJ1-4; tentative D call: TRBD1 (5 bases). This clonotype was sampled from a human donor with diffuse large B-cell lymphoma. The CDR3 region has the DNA TGCGCCAGCAGCCCCCATTCCGGGACTCAGGTGGATGAAAAACTGTTTTTT. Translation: CASSPHSGTQVDEKLFF.